These T cell receptor beta chains were read from a single sample in a study of blood T cell repertoires in COVID-19. Sequencing used immunoSEQ multiplex PCR; TCRdb keeps in-frame clones, though not all of them. The table has 200,000 to 250,000 clones, around 84% seen once. Sequencing input: peripheral blood. The source is an elderly woman with COVID-19, enrolled during active disease. Both conserved end residues are part of each CDR3. Fields, in order: J gene, D gene, clone size, V gene, CDR3 DNA, CDR3 protein. A D gene is named only where the DNA matches it firmly. Not every row has a clone size; where given, it reads once, few, many or a size class.

>TRBJ1-2|NA|NA|TRBV19
TGTGCCAGTAGACTGGGCCAAGCAGACGGCTACACCTTC
CASRLGQADGYTF
>TRBJ2-6|NA|NA|TRBV5-1
TGCGCCAGCAGCTTCGCAGGGACTGGGGCCAACGTCCTGACTTTC
CASSFAGTGANVLTF
>TRBJ1-1|TRBD1|NA|TRBV4-3
TGCGCCAGCAGCCATGGGGACAGAAGGACTGAAGCTTTCTTT
CASSHGDRRTEAFF
>TRBJ2-5|NA|NA|TRBV4-1
TGCGCCAGCAGCCAAGATTACAGGGTATGGGAGACCCAGTACTTC
CASSQDYRVWETQYF
>TRBJ2-3|TRBD2|NA|TRBV7-2
TGTGCCAGCAGCTTGGGGGGGTACACAGATACGCAGTATTTT
CASSLGGYTDTQYF
>TRBJ1-1|NA|NA|TRBV15
TGTGCCACCAGCAGACCCCCAAGGGGATTACGAACTGAAGCTTTCTTT
CATSRPPRGLRTEAFF
>TRBJ2-1|TRBD1|few|TRBV20-1
TGCAGTGCTAGTTCGGGACAGGGGGTACATGAGCAGTTCTTC
CSASSGQGVHEQFF
>TRBJ2-3|NA|NA|TRBV24-1
TGTGCCAGCGGGGGCCGGGCAGATACGCAGTATTTT
CASGGRADTQYF
>TRBJ2-7|TRBD1|NA|TRBV27
TGTGCCAGCAGTGGGGCGACAGGGAGCTACGAGCAGTACTTC
CASSGATGSYEQYF
>TRBJ1-1|NA|NA|TRBV7-9
TGTGCCAGCAGCCGCCGGGACTCCAATGAAGCTTTCTTT
CASSRRDSNEAFF
>TRBJ1-6|TRBD1|NA|TRBV5-8
TGTGCCAGCAGCCTAGGGACAGGGGGCGCGTCTTCACCCCTCCACTTT
CASSLGTGGASSPLHF
>TRBJ2-3|TRBD1|NA|TRBV7-7
TGTGCCAGCAGCTTGGGGGGGACAGGGGGAGATACGCAGTATTTT
CASSLGGTGGDTQYF
>TRBJ2-3|TRBD2|few|TRBV9
TGTGCCAGCAGCCGTAGCGGGGTGGCAGATACGCAGTATTTT
CASSRSGVADTQYF
>TRBJ1-4|NA|NA|TRBV5-1
TGCGCCAGCAGCCCAACAGGGATCACTAATGAAAAACTGTTTTTT
CASSPTGITNEKLFF
>TRBJ1-4|NA|NA|TRBV6-5
TGTGCCAGCAGTTACTCGGAGGGTTCTTGGGAAAAACTGTTTTTT
CASSYSEGSWEKLFF
>TRBJ1-6|NA|once|TRBV5-5
TGTGCCAGCAGCTCAGGCAGTTACAATTCACCCCTCCACTTT
CASSSGSYNSPLHF
>TRBJ2-3|NA|NA|TRBV2
TGTGCCAGCAGTGAATCGGGGGTAGATACGCAGTATTTT
CASSESGVDTQYF
>TRBJ2-3|TRBD1|NA|TRBV11-3
TGTGCCAGCAGCATCAGACAGGGATCAGATACGCAGTATTTT
CASSIRQGSDTQYF
>TRBJ2-6|NA|NA|TRBV3-1/TRBV3-2
TGTGCCAGCAGAATATCGTCTAACTCTGGGGCCAACGTCCTGACTTTC
CASRISSNSGANVLTF
>TRBJ1-3|TRBD1|NA|TRBV12-3/TRBV12-4
TGTGCCAGCAGGCAGGGGGCGGGAAACACCATATATTTT
CASRQGAGNTIYF
>TRBJ2-7|NA|NA|TRBV2
TGTGCCAGCACCTGGGGGGCCTACGAGCAGTACTTC
CASTWGAYEQYF
>TRBJ1-5|NA|few|TRBV19
TGTGCCAGTAGTATAGATCGGGGTGGGAATCAGCCCCAGCATTTT
CASSIDRGGNQPQHF
>TRBJ1-2|TRBD1|few|TRBV15
TGTGCCACCAGCAGAGACACCTTCCGCGCCGGGACAGGTGAAGGGGGCTACACCTTC
CATSRDTFRAGTGEGGYTF
>TRBJ1-4|NA|NA|TRBV19
TGTGCCAGTAGAATGAGCCTCGGGACTAATGAAAAACTGTTTTTT
CASRMSLGTNEKLFF
>TRBJ2-7|NA|NA|TRBV11-2
TGTGCCAGCAGCCCTCTCAGCGGAAAATCCTACGAGCAGTACTTC
CASSPLSGKSYEQYF
>TRBJ1-5|TRBD1|NA|TRBV6-5
TGTGCCAGCAGCCGGGACAGGGACAATCAGCCCCAGCATTTT
CASSRDRDNQPQHF